This T cell receptor beta chain was sequenced in a study of T cells in localized non-small cell lung cancer (dated by TCRdb to about 2020). With regard to the full study: The study examined T cell repertoires in a few hundred patients with early-stage NSCLC and compared tumors with uninvolved tumor-adjacent lungs. A mean age of roughly 64 years was recorded for the NSCLC patients, of whom under 150 were male and about 100 were female. The cohort was made up of hundreds of treatment-naive NSCLC patients whose localized lung tumors had been resected.

At diagnosis, tumor, uninvolved tumor-adjacent lung and peripheral blood were collected and then preserved as a mix of FFPE and fresh-frozen material. This clone has a handful of counts. It has no known antigen specificity. No base quality values were provided; no much bigger clone lies one nucleotide off. Overall study outcomes, separate from this receptor: The highest T cell clonality was observed in uninvolved tumor-adjacent lung, where clonality exceeded that of tumor, suggesting that antigenic responses were more focused in uninvolved tumor-adjacent lung. A median of 57 of the top 100 tumor clones were detected in paired uninvolved adjacent lung, and 28 of these tumor clones were also found among the top 100 clones of the paired uninvolved adjacent lung. Since the design was exploratory, TCR variables were selected using unadjusted p-values with no false-discovery rate correction. Because multi-region tumor sequencing was not done, intratumor heterogeneity could not be ruled out. Higher blood T cell density associated with longer overall survival, while higher adjacent-lung clonality associated with shorter survival.

TCR beta CDR3 regions were sequenced from DNA using the immunoSEQ Assay. In the source study's methods: T cell density was computed as TCR beta template counts normalized to usable DNA estimated by amplifying housekeeping genes. Richness was estimated with the preseqR package, extrapolating to 400,000 templates for PBMC samples and 120,000 templates for tissue samples. Clonality was calculated as one minus Pielou's evenness. Tissue-enriched TCRs were identified through differential abundance testing performed on productive amino-acid clonotypes, with a minimum total count of 5 and an alpha of 0.1. The Jaccard Index and the Morisita Overlap Index were used to quantify repertoire overlap between compartments. GLIPH grouped TCR beta CDR3s together with public tetramer-defined viral CDR3s, and a viral motif had to include at least three viral sequences and show V-gene enrichment. Here the immuneACCESS table is served through TCRdb, limited to in-frame sequences with V and J called. Missing clones are a known gap in these copies; in checked studies unresolved V genes cover under half, and the rest lacks a known reason. The V and J calls and clone size were taken over from that table, and D and trimming were inferred from the DNA. Across this sample there are about 2,400 clones, with 20% to 25% seen only once. Clones ranked in the top ten supply under 20% of the sample.

The sequences come from lung tumor tissue, collected before any cancer treatment. The origin of this receptor is a male donor at least 60 years old with stage I lung adenocarcinoma.

The CDR3 region: CASSVDYRGGETQYF. The DNA sequence follows: TGTGCCAGCAGCGTAGATTACAGGGGAGGTGAGACCCAGTACTTC. The V and J segments used are TRBV9 and TRBJ2-5; TRBD1 is perhaps the D gene, given 7 matching bases. As encoded in the germline V gene, CDR1 is SGDLS while CDR2 is YYNGEE. Counted from cysteine to phenylalanine, this CDR3 has 15 amino acids. The DNA shown is the 45-base CDR3, in frame from base 1. The V and J ends are trimmed by 0 bases and 5 bases, leaving 14 bases between them.